This T cell receptor (beta chain) was retrieved from a study of cytomegalovirus exposure and HLA in healthy donors (dated by TCRdb to the late 2010s). About the investigation overall: According to an earlier analysis of a few hundred of the donors, 200 million or so T cells yielded over 100 million unique TCR beta sequences and 276 Gb of sequence data. About 300 gigabases of sequencing data and tens of millions of unique TCR sequences were included in an early release covering around 600 HLA-typed donors. Among the 398 genotyped donors, more than 70% belonged to the genetic ancestry cluster associated with self-reported Caucasian donors. The aim of the study was to test whether cataloging public T cell receptors could identify signatures of past pathogen exposure. Using immunosequencing, the study profiled T cell repertoires from some 670 subjects and related those repertoires to cytomegalovirus serostatus. Besides the first cohort of under 700 subjects, a separate validation cohort made up of 120 different subjects was used. To predict cytomegalovirus infection status, the study combined high-throughput TCR immunosequencing, statistical association of individual TCRs with disease status, and machine learning. A later analysis re-analyzed previously published TCR beta repertoires from about 730 donors and added high-resolution HLA genotyping to study TCR occurrence patterns. Rather than using new phenotypic data, the later analysis identified candidate immune exposures from TCR beta sequences and from how often those sequences occurred across donors. An earlier analysis of fewer than 700 of the donors applied high-throughput TCR beta sequencing to assess whether each TCR beta V gene segment acted as functional or pseudogenic. Alongside the repertoire data, information on donor age, sex, ethnicity and CMV serostatus was compiled. A later genetic analysis used genome-wide SNP genotypes for about three fifths of the 666 donors, treating that subset as a discovery cohort. Every discovery cohort repertoire had been produced on one sequencing platform. Class I and class II HLA loci were covered by the typing at four-digit resolution. Typing coverage varied by locus: about 629-640 donors for A, B, C, DRB1 and DQB1; more than 500 for DQA1; approximately 570 for DPA1; around 490 for DPB1. Because of strong linkage in the cohort, five DR-DQ haplotypes were treated as single units for association and clustering. Among over 350 genotyped donors of the cohort, an average of about 240,000 unique TCR beta nucleotide sequences were sequenced per donor, around 20% of them non-productive. The study at large found these results: Because HLA typing was missing for some donors at each locus, association tests included only the typed subset. Compared with equally common non-associated chains, HLA-associated TCR beta chains in a later analysis were more clonally expanded and had lower generation probabilities. The 87-base-pair reads could not distinguish some IMGT-functional V segments, including TRBV6-2 and TRBV6-3, so those segments were excluded. The classifier was reported to diagnose cytomegalovirus status with high specificity and sensitivity in both the original and validation cohorts. An association between a missense DCLRE1C variant and V-gene and J-gene trimming of TCR beta chains was found in a later genetic analysis and replicated in an independent cohort. In vitro tests confirmed that a few of the cytomegalovirus-associated TCR beta chains recognize cytomegalovirus antigens. Several of the top co-occurrence clusters appeared to be linked to parvovirus B19, influenza, CMV and Epstein-Barr virus, according to a later analysis. Roughly uniform sequencing depth across donors was assumed in presence/absence analyses, although this assumption may not hold. When HLA alleles, especially DR and DQ, strongly co-occurred, TCR associations were difficult to assign to individual alleles. A later analysis found that TCR association rates varied across HLA loci, with DRB1 alleles showing the most associated TCRs and HLA-C alleles the fewest. Most TCR sequences were seen in very few donors, while some public TCRs were found in many individuals. The earlier analysis of a few hundred of the donors excluded 15 to 20 rarely observed V segments, including chromosome 9 orphons, because counts were too low. Compared with the roughly 720-donor mean, donors in an Asian-associated ancestry cluster had fewer N-insertions in productive TCRs, according to a later genetic analysis. It was suggested by the authors that the approach could potentially be generalized to other disease states and immunological phenotypes. The study gave a list of 150 to 200 TCR beta chains associated with cytomegalovirus. In an earlier analysis of some 640 of the donors, most TCR beta V segments were observed in productive rearrangements about 90% or about 30% of the time, broadly matching IMGT annotations. A cluster of highly shared sequence variants was judged likely to be a technical artifact of the sequencing pipeline. The only immune exposure information available for the cohort was CMV serostatus. A further reported finding was that TCR beta sequences accurately predicted the HLA-A and HLA-B alleles for most subjects in the first cohort. Linkage disequilibrium might explain the correlated functional status among segregating V segments, but an unknown experimental factor could not be excluded. The cohort was sequenced for TCR beta chains only, and without alpha or paired-chain data the features that could be detected were limited. According to a later analysis, most CMV-associated TCR beta chains appeared to be HLA-restricted, and the HLA associations seemed to be driven largely by CMV exposure. In a later analysis, some 18,000 TCR beta sequences were associated with specific HLA alleles at a false discovery rate of 0.05.

The table lists this clone with a few counts. Its target antigen remains unknown. Base qualities are missing; no much larger clone stands one base away. The protocol used for the library was the immunoSEQ multiplex PCR assay. For the multiplex PCR, a mixture combining 60 forward primers for TCR Vbeta segments and 13 reverse primers for TCR Jbeta segments was used. A multiplex PCR assay on genomic DNA amplified the CDR3 region of rearranged TCR beta genes. The Illumina HiSeq System was used to sequence the amplified TCR beta libraries as 87-base-pair reads. On the study's bioinformatics: Across the 670 or so repertoires, a later analysis counted tens of millions of unique TCR beta chains, some 11 million of which were shared by at least two donors. Raw reads were error-corrected and collapsed into unique sequences with a nearest-neighbor algorithm that merged closely related sequences to remove PCR and sequencing errors. V, D and J gene segments were assigned by aligning CDR3 sequences to IMGT reference sequences. For a sequence to be retained, at least a six-nucleotide match to both a V gene segment and a J gene segment was required. Rearrangements were classified as productive when the CDR3 lacked stop codons and remained in frame with V and J, and all other rearrangements were classified as non-productive. CDR3 was defined according to IMGT convention as the region running from the second conserved V-encoded cysteine to the conserved J-encoded phenylalanine. Sequences without an unambiguous match to a single V gene segment were excluded from the earlier analysis of over 500 of the donors. In an earlier analysis of about 590 of the donors, a V segment was called functional when productive rearrangements were above 56.7%, and segregating when the standard deviation between donors exceeded 5%. A statistical classification framework was built for diagnosing cytomegalovirus status from the catalog of TCR beta chain sequences. In a later analysis, TCR nucleotide sequences were compared against IMGT/GENE-DB human TR gene sequences so that V and J genes could be assigned. The TCRdist pipeline was used in a later analysis to assign CDR3 sequences and most-parsimonious VDJ recombination scenarios. A later analysis defined each TCR beta chain by its CDR3 amino acid sequence plus V-gene family, and excluded reads lacking a unique V-gene family. In a later analysis, approximately 590 highly shared, low-generation-probability nucleotide sequences were removed to address suspected cross-contamination and a sequencing artifact. For each public chain, a later analysis derived a clonal expansion index from normalized ranks of inferred template counts within each repertoire. A later analysis computed generation probabilities with a VDJ recombination model fitted to out-of-frame rearrangements, and checked the results against IGoR. A later analysis scored TCR-TCR, TCR-HLA and TCR-CMV co-occurrence with hypergeometric tests, applying a repertoire-size bias correction to TCR pairs. False discovery rates were estimated in a later analysis by permuting HLA or CMV assignments 20 times. In a later analysis, co-occurring TCRs were grouped with DBSCAN, and TCRdist sequence similarity was added when clustering was performed within HLA-allele-positive subsets. Co-occurrence clustering excluded repertoires with fewer than 30,000 or more than 120,000 public chains, plus five with anomalous nucleotide sharing. What TCRdb holds here is the immuneACCESS table cut down to in-frame rearrangements. Part of the clones is not present; checked against another copy, under half of the missing clones reflect an unresolved V gene, and the others are unexplained. V and J calls and clone size come straight from that table; D and trimming were deduced from the DNA. The sample table shows 120,000 or so clones, and less than 85% are seen once. The top ten clones comprise around 18% of the sample.

V has 6 bases trimmed and J has 5 bases trimmed; junction bases matching no gene number 6. The CDR1 and CDR2 encoded by the germline V gene are SQVTM and ANQGSEA. There are 12 amino acids in the CDR3, from cysteine to phenylalanine inclusive. The DNA shown is the 36-base CDR3, in frame from base 1. The cohort comprised some 680 healthy bone marrow donors. At the time of sampling, every cohort member was nominally healthy, though immune exposures that went unrecorded were likely present. The donor tested CMV seropositive, placing the donor among the 290 or so seropositive members of the cohort. A peripheral blood sample was provided by each donor, and peripheral blood mononuclear cells were used for TCR beta sequencing. Genomic DNA extraction from the blood cell samples was performed with the Qiagen DNeasy Blood Extraction Kit.

The source material was PBMCs. This clonotype originated in a man younger than 35 in good health and CMV-seropositive. The chain employs TRBV29-1 and TRBJ1-1; 7 of the junction bases match TRBD1. In nucleotide form, the sequence is TGCAGCGTCCAACAGGGGAGGACTGAAGCTTTCTTT. Its translation is CSVQQGRTEAFF.